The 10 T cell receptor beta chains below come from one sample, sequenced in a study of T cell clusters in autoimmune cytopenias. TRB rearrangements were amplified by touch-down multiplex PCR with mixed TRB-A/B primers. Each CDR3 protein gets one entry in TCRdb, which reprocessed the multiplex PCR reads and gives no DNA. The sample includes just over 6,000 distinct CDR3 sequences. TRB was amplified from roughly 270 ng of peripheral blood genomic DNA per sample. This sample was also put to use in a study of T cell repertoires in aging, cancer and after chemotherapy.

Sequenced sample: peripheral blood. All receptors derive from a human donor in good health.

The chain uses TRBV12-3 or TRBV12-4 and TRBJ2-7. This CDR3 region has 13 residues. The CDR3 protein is CASGSWDIHEQYF.

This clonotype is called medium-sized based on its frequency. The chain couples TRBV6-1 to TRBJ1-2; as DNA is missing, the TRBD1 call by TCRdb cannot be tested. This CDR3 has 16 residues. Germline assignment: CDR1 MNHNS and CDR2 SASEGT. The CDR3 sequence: CASSDPARTEGYGYTF.

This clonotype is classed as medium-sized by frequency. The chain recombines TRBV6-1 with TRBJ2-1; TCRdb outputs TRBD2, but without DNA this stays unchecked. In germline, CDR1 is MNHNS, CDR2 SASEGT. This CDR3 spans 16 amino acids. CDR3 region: CASSSSIAGGLNEQFF.

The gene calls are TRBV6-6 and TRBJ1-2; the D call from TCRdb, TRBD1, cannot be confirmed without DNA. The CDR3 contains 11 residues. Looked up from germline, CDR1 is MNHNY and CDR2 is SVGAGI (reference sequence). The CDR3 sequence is CATGQDYGYTF.

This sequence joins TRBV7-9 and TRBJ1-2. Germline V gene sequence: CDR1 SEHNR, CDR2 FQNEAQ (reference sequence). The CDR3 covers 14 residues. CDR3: CASSLVREADGYTF.

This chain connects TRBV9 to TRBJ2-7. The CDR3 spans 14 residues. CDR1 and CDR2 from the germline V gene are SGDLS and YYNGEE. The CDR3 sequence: CASSVGLTSYEQYF.

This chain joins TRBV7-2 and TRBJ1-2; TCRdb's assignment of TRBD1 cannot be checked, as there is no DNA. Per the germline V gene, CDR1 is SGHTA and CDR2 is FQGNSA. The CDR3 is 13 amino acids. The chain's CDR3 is CASSRGAGYGYTF. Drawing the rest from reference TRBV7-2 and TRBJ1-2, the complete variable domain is GAGVSQSPSNKVTEKGKDVELRCDPISGHTALYWYRQSLGQGLEFLIYFQGNSAPDKSGLPSDRFSAERTGGSVSTLTIQRTQQEDSAVYLCASSRGAGYGYTFGSGTRLTVV.

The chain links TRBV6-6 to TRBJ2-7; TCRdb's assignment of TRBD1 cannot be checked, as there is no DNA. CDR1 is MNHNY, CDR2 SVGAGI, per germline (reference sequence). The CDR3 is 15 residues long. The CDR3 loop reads CASRETGTGPYEQYF.

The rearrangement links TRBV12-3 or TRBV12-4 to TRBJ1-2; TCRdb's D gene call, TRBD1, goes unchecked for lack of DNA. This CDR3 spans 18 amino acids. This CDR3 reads CASSLAVSRTGVNYGYTF.

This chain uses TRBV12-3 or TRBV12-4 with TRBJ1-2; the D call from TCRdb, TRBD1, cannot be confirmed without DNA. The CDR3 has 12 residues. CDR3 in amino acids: CASLGAGYGYTF.